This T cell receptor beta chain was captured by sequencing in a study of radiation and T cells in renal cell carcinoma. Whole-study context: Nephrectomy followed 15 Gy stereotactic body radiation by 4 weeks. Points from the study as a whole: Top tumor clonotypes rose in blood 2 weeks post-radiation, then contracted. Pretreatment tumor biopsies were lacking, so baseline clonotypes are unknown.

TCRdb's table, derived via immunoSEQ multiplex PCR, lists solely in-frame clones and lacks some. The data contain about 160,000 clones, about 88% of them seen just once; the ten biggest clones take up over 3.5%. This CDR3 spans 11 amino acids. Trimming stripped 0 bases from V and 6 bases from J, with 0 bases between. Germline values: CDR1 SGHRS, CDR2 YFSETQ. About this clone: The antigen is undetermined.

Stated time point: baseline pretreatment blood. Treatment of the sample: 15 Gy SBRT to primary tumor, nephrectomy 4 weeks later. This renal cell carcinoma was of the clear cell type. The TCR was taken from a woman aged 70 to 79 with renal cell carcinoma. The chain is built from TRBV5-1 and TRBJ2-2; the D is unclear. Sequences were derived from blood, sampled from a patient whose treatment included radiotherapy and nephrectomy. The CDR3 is CASSLAGELFF. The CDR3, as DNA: TGCGCCAGCAGCTTGGCCGGGGAGCTGTTTTTT.